This T cell receptor beta chain was obtained from a study of CD8 T cells in ankylosing spondylitis. Points from the study as a whole: Reactive arthritis synovial fluid and blood previously showed some of these motif variants.

5'-RACE, quantitative and with molecular barcodes, yielded the TCR beta libraries. TCRdb processed the 5' RACE reads anew with MiXCR; each CDR3 protein has one entry. The sample has tens of thousands of distinct CDR3 sequences; approximately 3.6% are singletons. The CDR3 consists of 14 residues. CDR1 and CDR2 (germline): SGDLS, YYNGEE. V shed 2 bases and J shed 6 bases, with 12 bases lying between them. This clonotype was detected ten times or more. Its antigen is unknown. The genes are TRBV9 and TRBJ2-1; D is perhaps TRBD2 (6 bases). Sequencing was performed on blood, either unsorted or a sorted T cell fraction (not recorded which). The source is a female donor with ankylosing spondylitis or in good health (not recorded which). Here the CDR3 DNA reads TGTGCCAGCAGCGTGGGAGGACGGACCAATGAGCAGTTCTTC. This translates into CASSVGGRTNEQFF.